This T cell receptor beta chain was identified during a study of technical replicates of blood from a handful of donors. Clones were read by immunoSEQ multiplex PCR, and TCRdb kept only the in-frame ones, dropping some. The sample gives around 60,000 clones, more than 85% of which show up once; more than 4% is in the top ten. V gave up 5 bases and J gave up 0 bases, with 14 bases separating them. This CDR3 is built from 17 residues. Germline CDR1 reads LNHDA; CDR2 reads SQIVND (reference sequence). The TCR sequence derives from a human donor in good health. Some clones in this sample may be carry-over from other donors' samples. The sequenced sample consisted of PBMCs. The chain couples TRBV19 to TRBJ1-6; D unresolved. The CDR3 loop reads CASSPPRRSSYNSPLHF. The CDR3 DNA is TGTGCCAGTAGTCCCCCCAGAAGGAGCTCCTATAATTCACCCCTCCACTTT.